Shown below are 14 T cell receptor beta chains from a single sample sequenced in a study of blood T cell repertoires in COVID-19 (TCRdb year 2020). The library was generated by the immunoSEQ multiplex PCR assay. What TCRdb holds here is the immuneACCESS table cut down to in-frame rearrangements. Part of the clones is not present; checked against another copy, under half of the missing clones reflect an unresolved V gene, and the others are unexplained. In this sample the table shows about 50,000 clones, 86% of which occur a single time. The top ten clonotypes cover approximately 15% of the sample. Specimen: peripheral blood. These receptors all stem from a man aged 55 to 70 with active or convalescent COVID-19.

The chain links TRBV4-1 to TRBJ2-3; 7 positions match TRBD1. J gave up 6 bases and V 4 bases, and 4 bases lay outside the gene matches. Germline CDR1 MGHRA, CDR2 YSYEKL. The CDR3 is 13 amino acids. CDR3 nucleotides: TGCGCCAGCAGCCCCTGGGACAGTGATACGCAGTATTTT. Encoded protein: CASSPWDSDTQYF.

The CDR3 coding sequence is TGCGCCAGCAGCTTGAACAGGGCCCGAGCCACTGAAGCTTTCTTT. Its protein is CASSLNRARATEAFF. The chain is built from TRBV5-1 and TRBJ1-1; TRBD1 is a possible D gene (6 bases). CDR1 and CDR2 from the germline V gene are SGHRS and YFSETQ. The V gene lost 1 base and the J gene lost 4 bases, with 14 bases spanning the gap. The CDR3 contains 15 residues.

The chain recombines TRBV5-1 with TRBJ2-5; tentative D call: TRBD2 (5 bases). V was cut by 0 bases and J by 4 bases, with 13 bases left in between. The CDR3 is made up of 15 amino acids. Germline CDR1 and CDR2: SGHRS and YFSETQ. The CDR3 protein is CASSLAIGLGETQYF. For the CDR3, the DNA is TGCGCCAGCAGCTTGGCGATTGGACTGGGAGAGACCCAGTACTTC. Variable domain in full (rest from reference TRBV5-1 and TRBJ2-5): KAGVTQTPRYLIKTRGQQVTLSCSPISGHRSVSWYQQTPGQGLQFLFEYFSETQRNKGNFPGRFSGRQFSNSRSEMNVSTLELGDSALYLCASSLAIGLGETQYFGPGTRLLVL.

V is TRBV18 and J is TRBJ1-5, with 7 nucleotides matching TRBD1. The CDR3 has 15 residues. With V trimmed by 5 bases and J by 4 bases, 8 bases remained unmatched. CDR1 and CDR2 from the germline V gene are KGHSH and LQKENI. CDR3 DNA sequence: TGTGCCAGCTCAGATCAGGGGGTATGGAATCAGCCCCAGCATTTT. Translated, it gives CASSDQGVWNQPQHF.

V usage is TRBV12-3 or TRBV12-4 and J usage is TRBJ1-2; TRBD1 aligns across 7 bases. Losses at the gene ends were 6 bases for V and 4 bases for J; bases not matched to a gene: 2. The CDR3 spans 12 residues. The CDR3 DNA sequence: TGTGCCAGCAGCGGGGACAGCTATGGCTACACCTTC. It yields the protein CASSGDSYGYTF.

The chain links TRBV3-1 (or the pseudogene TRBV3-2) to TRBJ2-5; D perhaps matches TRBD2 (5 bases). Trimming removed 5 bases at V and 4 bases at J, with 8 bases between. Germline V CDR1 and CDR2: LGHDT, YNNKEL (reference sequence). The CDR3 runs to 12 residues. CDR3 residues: CASSTSGETQYF. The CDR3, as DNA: TGTGCCAGCAGCACGAGCGGAGAGACCCAGTACTTC.

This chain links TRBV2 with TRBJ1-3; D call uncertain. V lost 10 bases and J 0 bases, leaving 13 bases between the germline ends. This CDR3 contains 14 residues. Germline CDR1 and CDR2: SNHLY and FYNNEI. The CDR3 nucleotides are TGTGCCACGCCCGGTGGGAGCTCTGGAAACACCATATATTTT. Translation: CATPGGSSGNTIYF.

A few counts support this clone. DNA for the CDR3: TGTGCCAGCAGCTTGTGGGGGGTAGGCTATGGCTACACCTTC. Translated: CASSLWGVGYGYTF. The J gene is TRBJ1-2, the V gene TRBV5-6, with a weak D call TRBD1 (5 bases). Trimming cost V 1 base and J 4 bases, with 11 bases left between them. Per germline, CDR1 SGHDT and CDR2 YYEEEE. The CDR3 has 14 amino acids.

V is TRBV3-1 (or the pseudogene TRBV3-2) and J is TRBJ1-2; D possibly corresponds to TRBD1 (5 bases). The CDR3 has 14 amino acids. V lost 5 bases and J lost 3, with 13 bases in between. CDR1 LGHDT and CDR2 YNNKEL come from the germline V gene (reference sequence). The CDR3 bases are TGTGCCAGCAGCGCCAGGGTAGGAGACTATGGCTACACCTTC. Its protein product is CASSARVGDYGYTF.

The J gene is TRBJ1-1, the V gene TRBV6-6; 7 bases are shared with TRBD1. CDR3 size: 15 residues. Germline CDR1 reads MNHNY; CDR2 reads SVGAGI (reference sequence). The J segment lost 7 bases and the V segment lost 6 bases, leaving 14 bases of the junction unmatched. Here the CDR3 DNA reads TGTGCCAGCAGCAGGGGGGCTAGGGGGCGTAGTGAAGCTTTCTTT. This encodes CASSRGARGRSEAFF.

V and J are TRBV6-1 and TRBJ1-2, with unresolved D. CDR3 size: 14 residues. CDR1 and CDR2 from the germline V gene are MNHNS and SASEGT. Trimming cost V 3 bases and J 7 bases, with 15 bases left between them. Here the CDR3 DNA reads TGTGCCAGCAGTGAGGACTCCCGGATATTTGGCTACACCTTC. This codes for CASSEDSRIFGYTF.

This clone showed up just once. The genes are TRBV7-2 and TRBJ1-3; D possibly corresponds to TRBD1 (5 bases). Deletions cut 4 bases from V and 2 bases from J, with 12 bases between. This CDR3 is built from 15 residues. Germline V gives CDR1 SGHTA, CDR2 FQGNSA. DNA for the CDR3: TGTGCCAGCAGCTCCGAGCCAGGGACTGGAAACACCATATATTTT. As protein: CASSSEPGTGNTIYF.

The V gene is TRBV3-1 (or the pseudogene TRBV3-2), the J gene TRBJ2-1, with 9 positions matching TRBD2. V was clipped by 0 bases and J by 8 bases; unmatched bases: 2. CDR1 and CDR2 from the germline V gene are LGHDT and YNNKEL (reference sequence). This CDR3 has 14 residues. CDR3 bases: TGTGCCAGCAGCCAAGAGGTAGCGGGGGATGAGCAGTTCTTC. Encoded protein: CASSQEVAGDEQFF.

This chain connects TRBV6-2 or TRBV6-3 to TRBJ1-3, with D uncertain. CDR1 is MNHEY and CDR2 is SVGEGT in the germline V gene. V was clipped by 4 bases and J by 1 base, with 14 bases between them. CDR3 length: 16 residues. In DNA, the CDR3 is TGTGCCAGCAGTTTTATTCTACCGGGTTCTGGAAACACCATATATTTT. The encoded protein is CASSFILPGSGNTIYF.